This TCR beta chain was sequenced in a study of blood T cells in healthy people across ages. Study-wide context: Template switching captured about one barcoded beta molecule per two T cells.

Using a J-beta primer mix together with a sample-barcoded 5' primer, a second PCR was run for roughly 6 to 12 cycles. TCRdb called the 5' RACE reads again in MiXCR, with one record for every CDR3 protein. The repertoire holds about a million distinct CDR3 sequences, roughly two fifths seen once, with about 12% in the top ten. V lost 2 bases, J lost 8 bases, and 17 bases stayed unmatched. From germline, CDR1 is MDHEN and CDR2 SYDVKM. The CDR3 totals 17 residues. This TCR came from a man between 18 and 29 years old in good health. Sequences were obtained from blood. The chain joins TRBV28 to TRBJ2-7; 8 nucleotides align to TRBD2. CDR3 protein: CASSLSSGGQSYNKQYF. DNA for the CDR3: TGTGCCAGCAGTTTAAGCAGCGGGGGCCAATCCTACAATAAGCAGTACTTC.